This T cell receptor (beta chain) was identified during a study of blood T cell repertoires in COVID-19. CDR1 is KGHSH, CDR2 LQKENI, per germline. The CDR3 is made up of 14 amino acids. With 4 bases removed from V and 3 bases from J, the gap between germline ends came to 12 bases. The repertoire was sequenced with immunoSEQ multiplex PCR; TCRdb's copy has only in-frame clones and lacks some. The table includes approximately 260,000 clones, roughly 90% detected once. Assignment of participants to cohorts was predicated upon participant-reported clinical history. The TCR sequence derives from a woman aged 30 to 39 with acute COVID-19. The sample consisted of PBMCs or T cells enriched from blood (not recorded which). The chain joins TRBV18 to TRBJ1-2; D remains ambiguous. CDR3 DNA sequence: TGTGCCAGCTCACTAACCCGCGGAGACTATGGCTACACCTTC. This gives the protein CASSLTRGDYGYTF. Full variable domain (rest looked up from reference TRBV18 and TRBJ1-2): NAGVMQNPRHLVRRRGQEARLRCSPMKGHSHVYWYRQLPEEGLKFMVYLQKENIIDESGMPKERFSAEFPKEGPSILRIQQVVRGDSAAYFCASSLTRGDYGYTFGSGTRLTVV.